This paragraph covers one TCR beta chain sequence. The clone's antigen remains unknown. Per-nucleotide qualities are absent, and no much larger clonotype sits a single base away. The source of the sample is a study of pediatric ulcerative colitis (dated by TCRdb to between 2017 and 2020). Concerning the study at large: Pancolitis was present in six to eight ulcerative colitis patients and left-sided colitis in two, and histology consistent with ulcerative colitis was found in all of these patients. The Pediatric Ulcerative Colitis Activity Index classified a couple of patients as having mild disease, four as having moderate disease and three as having acute severe colitis. Some 10 newly diagnosed, treatment-naive pediatric ulcerative colitis patients and a handful of non-IBD control children each provided paired blood and rectal samples.

From the germline V gene, CDR1 is SGHAT and CDR2 is FQNNGV. Including the terminal cysteine and phenylalanine, the CDR3 comprises 13 residues. Only the CDR3 region is kept as DNA, spanning 39 bases read in frame from base 1. V is pared back by 5 bases and J by 6 bases, with 10 bases lying between the germline termini. Summary of the overall study and its limitations: Rectal repertoire features separated controls, mild-moderate and acute severe colitis patients; acute severe colitis showed reduced rectal diversity due to clonal expansions. A couple of rectal CDR3 clonotypes were present in all ulcerative colitis patients and in none of the controls. Autologous blood-rectal clonal overlap was significantly higher in ulcerative colitis patients than in controls, suggesting increased T cell trafficking to inflamed tissue. Repertoires were derived from total lymphocyte DNA, so rare subsets such as regulatory T cells may have patterns not reflected. For technical reasons, blood samples from two patients gave substantially fewer templates, and these samples were excluded from the blood-rectal overlap analysis. Only four individuals were included in the healthy control group, which was small.

Using the immunoSEQ TRB Survey service, rearranged CDR3 beta regions were amplified from genomic DNA with multiplex V and J primers. Survey-level sequencing depth of up to 500,000 reads per sample was used to keep depth equal across samples. Libraries were purified, pooled and sequenced on Illumina technology. In the source study's methods: Productive clonality, sample overlap, pairwise scatters, CDR3 beta length, V/D/J gene usage and productiveness were all assessed with the immunoSEQ online tools. Calculated diversity was defined as the number of unique rearrangements divided by total templates, multiplied by 100, and Shannon and Simpson indices were computed as well. Principal component analysis was performed on Z-score normalized data with the R prcomp function and the ggbiplot package. Morisita's index was used to quantify the clonal overlap between blood and rectum within each subject. Not all clones reach the TCRdb copy of this immuneACCESS table, which keeps in-frame sequences only. Checked studies attribute under half of the gap to unresolved V genes and leave the rest unexplained. V, J and clone size reflect that table, while D and trimming were determined from the DNA. In all, the sample holds several thousand clones, and roughly 87% of those were seen once. The ten largest make up approximately 1.9% of the sample.

Before the diagnostic colonoscopy, none of the ulcerative colitis patients had been given immunosuppressive medication. Blood was sampled at the time of the colonoscopy. The Wizard kit (Promega) was used to extract genomic DNA from both blood and intestinal samples. The chain employs TRBV11-2 and TRBJ1-4, with a weak D call of TRBD1 (5 bases match). The material sequenced was blood. The clonotype originates from a boy aged 5-17 years with mild ulcerative colitis. The base sequence is TGTGCCAGCAGCCGGGTAGGGGATGAAAAACTGTTTTTT. This translates into CASSRVGDEKLFF.